The rows below give T cell receptor beta chains drawn from one sample of a study of blood T cell repertoires in COVID-19. The repertoire was sequenced with immunoSEQ multiplex PCR; TCRdb's copy has only in-frame clones and lacks some. The sample includes 250,000 or so clones, 75% to 90% of them seen just once. Sequencing was carried out using peripheral blood. The source is a woman aged 40 to 50 who had recovered from COVID-19. Each CDR3 is given with its conserved first and last residue. Each record gives: clone size, V gene, D gene, CDR3 protein. A D gene is named only where the DNA matches it firmly. Size is omitted from some rows. Given values are once, few, many or a class for expanded clones.

>once|TRBV28|-
CASSLDARVEAFF
>-|TRBV29-1|-
CSAALQHNTEAFF
>-|TRBV28|-
CASSFTVAGYTF
>once|TRBV18|-
CASSPRQFSENTGELFF
>-|TRBV28|-
CASRRPSGTNYGYTF
>-|TRBV6-5|-
CASSPREDQPQHF
>-|TRBV10-1|-
CASSGAPEEDTQYF
>-|TRBV7-9|-
CASQETVQETQYF
>-|TRBV7-6|-
CASSLEVAATNEKLFF
>-|TRBV10-3|TRBD1
CAITPTGGLYEQYF
>-|TRBV9|-
CASSVGPGSMDEQFF
>-|TRBV6-6|TRBD2
CASRSREGEQYF
>-|TRBV19|-
CASSSRGSYNEQFF
>-|TRBV29-1|TRBD1
CSVERDRGYEQYF
>-|TRBV30|-
CAWSSLGRSTEAFF
>once|TRBV5-1|TRBD2
CASSLELAGGYNEQFF
>few|TRBV5-1|-
CASSLGEGTDTQYF
>-|TRBV13|TRBD1
CASSYNRGSGGYTF
>-|TRBV7-9|TRBD1
CASSATGDQPQHF
>-|TRBV24-1|TRBD2
CATSDFGGRGYNEQFF
>-|TRBV5-1|TRBD1
CASSTGTAMNTEAFF
>-|TRBV7-9|TRBD2
CASSLAPAGGLTDTQYF
>-|TRBV11-3|-
CASSFGGTYEQYF
>-|TRBV10-2|-
CASSRATGGDQPQHF
>-|TRBV13|-
CASRFDRAPLHF
>-|TRBV5-1|TRBD1
CASSAGQGNTGELFF
>-|TRBV24-1|-
CATSDPGHGTYEQYF
>-|TRBV5-4|-
CASSLDPGLEETQYF
>-|TRBV5-1|TRBD2
CASSLGTSRRELFF
>-|TRBV19|TRBD1
CASSPVGRQGVAFF
>-|TRBV3-1/TRBV3-2|TRBD1
CASSQSGTGAKKAFF
>-|TRBV15|TRBD1
CATSKVYDRGRETQYF
>-|TRBV12-5|-
CASGLVVGKGTGELFF
>-|TRBV12-5|-
CASGLTSTDTQYF
>-|TRBV18|-
CASSPMRDTEAFF
>-|TRBV19|TRBD2
CASTPSPGGETQYF
>-|TRBV6-5|-
CASSFGSSGYGDTQYF
>-|TRBV27|TRBD1
CASSLSGRGHSNTYEQYF
>-|TRBV5-1|-
CASSLIQNTEAFF
>-|TRBV19|-
CASSIGRGLDTEAFF
>-|TRBV3-1/TRBV3-2|-
CASSRGTAEQAGELFF
>-|TRBV9|-
CASSADTGNTEAFF
>few|TRBV28|TRBD2
CASSLTSGGVNEQFF
>-|TRBV9|TRBD2
CASSEGLAGAGETQYF
>once|TRBV2|TRBD2
CASSKVGFRTSGNNEQFF